The 16 T cell receptor beta chains presented below share a single source sample, sequenced in a study of blood T cell repertoires in COVID-19. Here immunoSEQ multiplex PCR was the method, and the copy in TCRdb shows in-frame clones only, minus some. The table records more than 150,000 clones, approximately 87% of them present only once. The material sequenced was peripheral blood. These receptors all stem from a man between 65 and 85 years old with active or convalescent COVID-19.

CDR3 nucleotides: TGCGCCAGCAGCGACACAGGTCCCTACGAGCAGTACTTC. Amino acids: CASSDTGPYEQYF. The chain has TRBV5-1 and TRBJ2-7, with D perhaps matching TRBD1 (5 bases). This CDR3 is 13 amino acids long. Germline CDR1 and CDR2: SGHRS and YFSETQ. V lost 4 bases, J lost 2 bases, and 10 bases lay in between.

This clone was picked up one time. V gene TRBV2 combines with J gene TRBJ1-1, with D possibly matching TRBD1 (5 bases). V gave up 6 bases and J gave up 0 bases, with 8 bases separating them. This CDR3 has 13 amino acids. Germline V lookup: CDR1 SNHLY, CDR2 FYNNEI. CDR3 amino acids: CASRMTVNTEAFF. CDR3 sequence (DNA): TGTGCCAGCAGGATGACAGTGAACACTGAAGCTTTCTTT.

V usage is TRBV7-6 and J usage is TRBJ1-1; D possibly corresponds to TRBD1 (6 bases). Germline CDR1 and CDR2: SGHVS and FNYEAQ. The CDR3 sequence is 18 residues long. V was clipped by 5 bases and J by 0 bases, with 22 bases between them. CDR3 residues: CASSLRHAQGTMNTEAFF. The DNA for the CDR3 is TGTGCCAGCAGCCTTCGACATGCACAGGGCACAATGAACACTGAAGCTTTCTTT.

The rearrangement joins TRBV5-4 to TRBJ1-1; no clear D. Germline CDR1 reads SGHNT; CDR2 reads YYREEE (reference sequence). V was shortened by 1 base and J by 1 base, with 8 bases between the two germline ends. This CDR3 has 14 residues. CDR3: CASSLSRQNTEAFF. The CDR3 DNA follows: TGTGCCAGCAGCTTGTCCCGACAGAACACTGAAGCTTTCTTT.

The J gene is TRBJ2-2, the V gene TRBV6-5, with D hard to call. Trimming took 4 bases from V and 1 from J, leaving 4 bases between them. CDR1 MNHEY and CDR2 SVGAGI come from the germline V gene. The CDR3 spans 13 residues. CDR3 nucleotide sequence: TGTGCCAGCAGTTCAGGGAACACCGGGGAGCTGTTTTTT. It encodes CASSSGNTGELFF.

The chain joins TRBV19 to TRBJ2-3, with TRBD2 matching 10 bases. CDR3 length: 17 amino acids. The V gene's germline CDR1 is LNHDA and CDR2 SQIVND (reference sequence). V was clipped by 3 bases and J by 0 bases; unmatched bases: 6. CDR3 residues: CASSIPGLAPSTDTQYF. As DNA, the CDR3 is TGTGCCAGTAGTATTCCGGGACTAGCGCCTAGCACAGATACGCAGTATTTT.

The CDR3 DNA is TGTGCCAGCAGCCGGCAGACAGGGCAAACTTCACCCCTCCACTTT. Translating gives CASSRQTGQTSPLHF. The chain uses TRBV14 and TRBJ1-6; 7 bases are shared with TRBD1. This CDR3 has 15 amino acids. J gave up 9 bases and V 4 bases, and 9 bases lay outside the gene matches. Germline V gene lookup returns CDR1 SGHDN and CDR2 FVKESK.

This chain joins TRBV13 and TRBJ2-7, with a weak D call TRBD1 (6 bases). Trimming shortened V by 3 bases and J by 0 bases, and 9 bases separated the two germline ends. This CDR3 has 14 amino acids. Germline lookup yields CDR1 PRHDT and CDR2 FYEKMQ (reference sequence). The CDR3 bases are TGTGCCAGCAGCTTGGGGACAAGCTCCTACGAGCAGTACTTC. Protein product: CASSLGTSSYEQYF.

The genes are TRBV28 and TRBJ1-1; 8 bases match TRBD1. The CDR3 totals 12 residues. The V and J ends lost 6 bases and 11 bases, in that order; junction bases with no gene match: 8. Germline loops: CDR1 MDHEN, CDR2 SYDVKM. The CDR3 nucleotides read TGTGCCAGCAGACAGGGGGAAAGAGAGGCTTTCTTT. As protein: CASRQGEREAFF.

This chain uses TRBV7-2 with TRBJ1-1; maybe TRBD1 (5 bases). Trimming removed 4 bases from V and 1 base from J, with 10 bases in between. Germline CDR1 is SGHTA and CDR2 is FQGNSA. The CDR3 is 14 residues long. Here the CDR3 DNA reads TGTGCCAGCAGCTCTCCGGGGGGGAACACTGAAGCTTTCTTT. Protein product: CASSSPGGNTEAFF.

This clone appeared once. This chain links TRBV6-5 with TRBJ1-3; 10 nucleotides match TRBD1. Per germline, CDR1 MNHEY and CDR2 SVGAGI. The V segment lost 2 bases and the J segment 4 bases; nucleotides outside the gene matches: 5. The CDR3 consists of 16 residues. The CDR3 region has the DNA TGTGCCAGCAGTTACACCGGACAGGGGGGCGGAAACACCATATATTTT. Its translation is CASSYTGQGGGNTIYF.

The rearrangement links TRBV18 to TRBJ2-5, with D unresolved. CDR1 is KGHSH and CDR2 is LQKENI in the germline V gene. CDR3 length: 12 residues. V was shortened by 3 bases and J by 4 bases, with 6 bases between the two germline ends. The CDR3 here is CASSPYGETQYF. The CDR3 DNA follows: TGTGCCAGCTCACCCTATGGAGAGACCCAGTACTTC.

The chain has TRBV7-3 and TRBJ1-2, with 7 bases fitting TRBD1. This CDR3 region has 13 residues. From germline, CDR1 is SGHTA and CDR2 FQGTGA. After removal of 6 bases from V and 7 bases from J, the junction contained 8 bases not matched to a gene. The CDR3 sequence: CASREGAHGGYTF. The CDR3 bases are TGTGCCAGCAGGGAGGGGGCACATGGTGGCTACACCTTC.

This rearrangement joins TRBV3-1 (or the pseudogene TRBV3-2) to TRBJ2-7; D might be TRBD2 (5 bases). Germline V gene lookup returns CDR1 LGHDT and CDR2 YNNKEL (reference sequence). The CDR3 consists of 11 residues. V gave up 3 bases and J gave up 9 bases, with 9 bases separating them. The CDR3 nucleotides are TGTGCCAGCAGCCAGAGAGAGGGGCAGTACTTC. This sequence encodes CASSQREGQYF.

The chain joins TRBV5-1 to TRBJ2-1, with 11 positions matching TRBD2. Germline V gene lookup returns CDR1 SGHRS and CDR2 YFSETQ. The CDR3 consists of 15 residues. Unmatched junction bases numbered 4, after V lost 0 bases and J lost 8 bases. Here the CDR3 DNA reads TGCGCCAGCAGCTTGGGACTAGCGGGGATCGATGAGCAGTTCTTC. Its translation: CASSLGLAGIDEQFF.

The chain employs TRBV4-1 and TRBJ2-1; 9 nucleotides match TRBD1. The junction had 27 bases not matched to a gene; V was cut back by 4 bases and J by 8 bases. Germline V CDR1 and CDR2: MGHRA, YSYEKL. CDR3 length: 21 amino acids. The CDR3 region is CASSRSLRDRAAWGRYHEQFF. CDR3 DNA: TGCGCCAGCAGCCGGAGCCTAAGGGACAGGGCGGCGTGGGGGCGGTACCATGAGCAGTTCTTC.